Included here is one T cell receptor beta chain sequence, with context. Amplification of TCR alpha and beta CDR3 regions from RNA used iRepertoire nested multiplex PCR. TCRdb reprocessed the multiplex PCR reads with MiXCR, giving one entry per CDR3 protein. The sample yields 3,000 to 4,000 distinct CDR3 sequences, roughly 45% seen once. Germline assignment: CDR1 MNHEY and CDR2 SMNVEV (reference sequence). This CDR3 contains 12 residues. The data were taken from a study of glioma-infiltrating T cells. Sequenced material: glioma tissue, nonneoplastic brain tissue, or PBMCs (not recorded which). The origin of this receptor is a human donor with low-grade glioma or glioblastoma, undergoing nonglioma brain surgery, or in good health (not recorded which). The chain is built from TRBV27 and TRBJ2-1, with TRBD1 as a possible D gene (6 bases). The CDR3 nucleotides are TGTGCTAGAGTTAGGACAGTCAATGAGCAGTTCTTC. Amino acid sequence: CARVRTVNEQFF.